These 9 T cell receptor beta chains originate from one sample sequenced in a study of T cells after somatic rescue of genetic block. Clones were sequenced by immunoSEQ multiplex PCR, and TCRdb holds only the in-frame ones, with some missing. This repertoire shows some 74,000 clones, roughly 91% found once; its top ten account for roughly 2.9%. Sequences were obtained from peripheral blood mononuclear cells (PBMCs). The source is a man younger than 40.

This rearrangement joins TRBV4-3 to TRBJ2-7; 7 nucleotides match TRBD2. Germline V gene data show CDR1 as LGHNA and CDR2 as YSLEER. The CDR3 totals 15 residues. The V and J ends lost 0 bases and 4 bases, in that order; junction bases with no gene match: 6. The CDR3 sequence: CASSQEVSGIYEQYF. The CDR3 DNA is TGCGCCAGCAGCCAAGAAGTCAGCGGGATATACGAGCAGTACTTC.

This clone was seen just once. The CDR3 sequence: CASSDGRWTNEKLFF. CDR3 in DNA: TGTGCCAGCAGTGATGGCCGGTGGACAAATGAAAAACTGTTTTTT. The J gene is TRBJ1-4, the V gene TRBV2; possibly TRBD1 for D (5 bases). This CDR3 spans 15 amino acids. Germline V gene lookup returns CDR1 SNHLY and CDR2 FYNNEI. V lost 3 bases to trimming and J lost 5 bases, with 13 bases between them. Based on the CDR3 plus reference TRBV2 and TRBJ1-4, the full variable domain is EPEVTQTPSHQVTQMGQEVILRCVPISNHLYFYWYRQILGQKVEFLVSFYNNEISEKSEIFDDQFSVERPDGSNFTLKIRSTKLEDSAMYFCASSDGRWTNEKLFFGSGTQLSVL.

This rearrangement joins TRBV28 to TRBJ1-5; D uncertain. The CDR3 consists of 13 residues. In germline, CDR1 is MDHEN, CDR2 SYDVKM. V gave up 8 bases and J gave up 3 bases, with 11 bases separating them. The CDR3 bases are TGTGCCAGCGAAACGCCAAACAATCAGCCCCAGCATTTT. It codes for CASETPNNQPQHF.

The J gene is TRBJ2-7, the V gene TRBV28, with 13 positions matching TRBD2. V lost 5 bases, J lost 3 bases, and 7 bases stayed unmatched. The CDR3 totals 16 residues. Germline V gene lookup returns CDR1 MDHEN and CDR2 SYDVKM. The CDR3 DNA follows: TGTGCCAGCAGTGCGGGACTAGCGGGATCTGACTACGAGCAGTACTTC. It codes for CASSAGLAGSDYEQYF. The whole variable domain, remainder taken from reference TRBV28 and TRBJ2-7, is DVKVTQSSRYLVKRTGEKVFLECVQDMDHENMFWYRQDPGLGLRLIYFSYDVKMKEKGDIPEGYSVSREKKERFSLILESASTNQTSMYLCASSAGLAGSDYEQYFGPGTRLTVT.

This clone has just one count. The CDR3 DNA follows: TGTGCCTGGAGCGCCCTGGGGGGGCACAATCAGCCCCAGCATTTT. Residues: CAWSALGGHNQPQHF. V usage is TRBV30 and J usage is TRBJ1-5, with D perhaps matching TRBD1 (6 bases). CDR1 GTSNPN and CDR2 SVGIG come from the germline V gene (reference sequence). Trimming removed 3 bases at V and 3 bases at J, with 15 bases between. The CDR3 length is 15 residues.

The V gene is TRBV15, the J gene TRBJ2-4; TRBD2 agrees at 7 bases. CDR1 is LNHNV, CDR2 YYDKDF, per germline (reference sequence). This CDR3 contains 14 residues. The J segment lost 3 bases and the V segment lost 5 bases, leaving 4 bases of the junction unmatched. The CDR3 protein is CATSGGVGKNIQYF. The CDR3, as DNA: TGTGCCACCAGCGGGGGGGTCGGCAAAAACATTCAGTACTTC.

In its sample, this clone was seen once. This rearrangement joins TRBV6-1 to TRBJ2-3, with unresolved D. The CDR3 extends over 17 amino acids. The germline V gene has CDR1 MNHNS and CDR2 SASEGT. V lost 3 bases to trimming and J lost 6 bases, with 22 bases between them. As DNA, the CDR3 is TGTGCCAGCAGTGAGTATAGGCAGGTCGTAGTATGGGATACGCAGTATTTT. Its translation is CASSEYRQVVVWDTQYF.

The chain is built from TRBV7-2 and TRBJ2-5; 8 bases match TRBD2. CDR1 and CDR2 from the germline V gene are SGHTA and FQGNSA. Trimming took 5 bases from V and 2 from J; bases not matched to a gene: 7. The CDR3 extends over 15 amino acids. DNA of the CDR3: TGTGCCAGCAGCGCGGGACTAGGGCATCAAGAGACCCAGTACTTC. Translation gives CASSAGLGHQETQYF.

The table lists this clone with many counts. The chain links TRBV9 to TRBJ2-1; tentatively, D is TRBD1 or TRBD2 (5 bases each). The germline V and J ends were trimmed by 0 bases and 6 bases, with 16 bases remaining between them. The germline gives CDR1 SGDLS, CDR2 YYNGEE. The CDR3 spans 16 residues. As DNA, the CDR3 is TGTGCCAGCAGCGTAGCGAGGGGTGTAGGACCCAATGAGCAGTTCTTC. It specifies CASSVARGVGPNEQFF. The complete variable domain, with remaining parts taken from reference TRBV9 and TRBJ2-1, reads DSGVTQTPKHLITATGQRVTLRCSPRSGDLSVYWYQQSLDQGLQFLIQYYNGEERAKGNILERFSAQQFPDLHSELNLSSLELGDSALYFCASSVARGVGPNEQFFGPGTRLTVL.